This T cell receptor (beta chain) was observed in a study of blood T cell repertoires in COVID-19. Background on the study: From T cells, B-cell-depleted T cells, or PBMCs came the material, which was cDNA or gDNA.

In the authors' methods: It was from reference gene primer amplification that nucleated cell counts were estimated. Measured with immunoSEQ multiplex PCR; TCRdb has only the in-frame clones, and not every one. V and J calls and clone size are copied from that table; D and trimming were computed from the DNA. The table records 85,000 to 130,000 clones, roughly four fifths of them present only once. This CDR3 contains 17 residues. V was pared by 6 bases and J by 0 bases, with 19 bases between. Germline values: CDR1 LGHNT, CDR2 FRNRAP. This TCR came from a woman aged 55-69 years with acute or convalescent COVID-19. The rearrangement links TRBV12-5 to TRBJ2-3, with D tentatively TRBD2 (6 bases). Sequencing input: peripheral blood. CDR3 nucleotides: TGTGCTAGTGGCCGCGGGACTGGACTCCGTAGCACAGATACGCAGTATTTT. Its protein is CASGRGTGLRSTDTQYF. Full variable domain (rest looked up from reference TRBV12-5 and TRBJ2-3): DARVTQTPRHKVTEMGQEVTMRCQPILGHNTVFWYRQTMMQGLELLAYFRNRAPLDDSGMPKDRFSAEMPDATLATLKIQPSEPRDSAVYFCASGRGTGLRSTDTQYFGPGTRLTVL.